The 22 T cell receptor beta chains in this list originate from one sample, sequenced in a study of T cells in Graves' hyperthyroidism and ophthalmopathy. Amplification of TCR beta CDR3 regions was performed using RNA transcripts as template. Researchers ran a first-round RT-PCR on the TCR CDR3 using the HTBI primer set. Each CDR3 protein is one row after TCRdb ran MiXCR on the multiplex PCR reads. This table has 600,000 to 700,000 distinct CDR3 sequences, about 14% appearing once. Material for sequencing was blood. These receptors were taken from a woman between 35 and 50 years old with Graves' ophthalmopathy.

This clonotype was observed at least ten times. The gene calls are TRBV5-1 and TRBJ2-7; a possible D gene is TRBD1 (6 bases). Germline lookup yields CDR1 SGHRS and CDR2 YFSETQ. Trimming left V 0 bases short and J 2 bases short, with 12 bases between. The CDR3 spans 15 residues. The CDR3 sequence: CASSLGDTLTYEQYF. The DNA for the CDR3 is TGCGCCAGCAGCTTGGGGGACACCCTGACCTACGAGCAGTACTTC.

This clonotype was observed many times. DNA for the CDR3: TGCAGTGCTTCCCATGCGGGACGTCCTGGCGAGCAGTACTTC. The encoded protein is CSASHAGRPGEQYF. The V gene is TRBV20-1, the J gene TRBJ2-7; D may be TRBD2 (6 bases). Trimming stripped 5 bases from V and 6 bases from J, with 20 bases between. The germline CDR1 and CDR2 sequences are DFQATT and SNEGSKA (reference sequence). This CDR3 has 14 amino acids.

This clonotype appeared many times. The chain combines TRBV6-2 or TRBV6-3 with TRBJ2-5, with D unclear. This CDR3 has 15 amino acids. The V gene's germline CDR1 is MNHEY and CDR2 SVGEGT. Trimming left V 2 bases short and J 0 bases short, with 10 bases between. DNA of the CDR3: TGTGCCAGCAGTTACCGGGCAGCTGACCAAGAGACCCAGTACTTC. Its protein is CASSYRAADQETQYF.

Ten or more counts support this clonotype. The rearrangement joins TRBV7-2 to TRBJ2-5; D call uncertain. Trimming left V 3 bases short and J 5 bases short, with 10 bases between. Germline V gene sequence: CDR1 SGHTA, CDR2 FQGNSA. The CDR3 length is 13 residues. CDR3: CASSFPKRETQYF. The CDR3 DNA reads TGTGCCAGCAGCTTCCCTAAAAGGGAGACCCAGTACTTC.

This clonotype was observed many times. This chain links TRBV30 with TRBJ1-1; D is undetermined. This CDR3 region has 12 residues. V dropped 3 bases and J dropped 6 bases, with 11 bases sitting between them. Germline V lookup: CDR1 GTSNPN, CDR2 SVGIG (reference sequence). The CDR3 region is CAWRPMDPEAFF. CDR3 bases: TGTGCCTGGAGACCCATGGACCCTGAAGCTTTCTTT.

This clonotype was seen a handful of times. At one end the junction does not follow the germline gene, possibly because of a read error. V and J are TRBV2 and TRBJ1-2, with D possibly TRBD1 on 5 matching bases. The CDR3 spans 13 residues. The germline CDR1 and CDR2 sequences are SNHLY and FYNNEI. The CDR3 is CASREGVLDGYTF. Here the CDR3 DNA reads TGTGCCAGCAGGGAAGGGGTTCTGGATGGCTACACCTTC.

This clonotype was seen many times. The CDR3, as DNA: TGTGCCAGCCGCGCAGTCTCGAGGAGGGACTCTGGGGCCAACGTCCTGACTTTC. This gives the protein CASRAVSRRDSGANVLTF. V gene TRBV12-3 or TRBV12-4 combines with J gene TRBJ2-6; the D gene is possibly TRBD2 (6 bases). V shed 8 bases and J shed 0 bases, with 20 bases lying between them. This CDR3 is built from 18 residues.

The V gene is TRBV5-6, the J gene TRBJ2-7; 8 nucleotides agree with TRBD1. Germline-derived CDR1 and CDR2 are SGHDT and YYEEEE. CDR3 length: 16 amino acids. The ends lost 0 bases at V and 1 base at J; junction bases unmatched: 6. The CDR3 DNA reads as TGTGCCAGCAGCTTGGGGGACAGGCGGTCTTCCTACGAGCAGTACTTC. Amino acids: CASSLGDRRSSYEQYF.

This clonotype has ten or more counts. This chain links TRBV20-1 with TRBJ1-2, with a weak D call TRBD1 (5 bases). The CDR3 is 13 residues long. V lost 3 bases, J lost 4 bases, and 12 bases lay in between. Germline lookup yields CDR1 DFQATT and CDR2 SNEGSKA (reference sequence). The CDR3 spells CSARGEGVYGYTF. The CDR3 DNA reads as TGCAGTGCTAGGGGGGAAGGTGTCTATGGCTACACCTTC.

This clonotype showed up many times. The chain links TRBV20-1 to TRBJ1-5; no reliable D call. This CDR3 comprises 13 residues. The germline gives CDR1 DFQATT, CDR2 SNEGSKA (reference sequence). The V end was cut by 3 bases, the J end by 2 bases, with 8 bases between. The CDR3 coding sequence is TGCAGTGCTAGCTTCCCGGGCAATCAGCCCCAGCATTTT. Translation gives CSASFPGNQPQHF.

The table lists this clonotype with many counts. The chain recombines TRBV30 with TRBJ1-2, with a weak D call TRBD1 (5 bases). The CDR3 has 14 residues. Germline CDR1 and CDR2: GTSNPN and SVGIG (reference sequence). Deletions cut 3 bases from V and 3 bases from J, with 14 bases between. This CDR3 is CAWRGQGIDYGYTF. For the CDR3, the DNA is TGTGCCTGGAGAGGGCAGGGCATCGACTATGGCTACACCTTC. Full variable domain (rest looked up from reference TRBV30 and TRBJ1-2): SQTIHQWPATLVQPVGSPLSLECTVEGTSNPNLYWYRQAAGRGLQLLFYSVGIGQISSEVPQNLSASRPQDRQFILSSKKLLLSDSGFYLCAWRGQGIDYGYTFGSGTRLTVV.

There are many counts of this clonotype. This chain joins TRBV28 and TRBJ1-1; possible D gene TRBD1, 5 bases. Germline V lookup: CDR1 MDHEN, CDR2 SYDVKM. This CDR3 has 16 amino acids. V lost 6 bases and J lost 9, with 26 bases in between. CDR3 residues: CASSLPLGEGKRKAFF. For the CDR3, the DNA is TGTGCCAGCAGCCTACCCCTGGGAGAGGGGAAACGGAAAGCTTTCTTT. Full variable domain (remainder filled in from reference TRBV28 and TRBJ1-1): DVKVTQSSRYLVKRTGEKVFLECVQDMDHENMFWYRQDPGLGLRLIYFSYDVKMKEKGDIPEGYSVSREKKERFSLILESASTNQTSMYLCASSLPLGEGKRKAFFGQGTRLTVV.

The chain carries TRBV12-3 or TRBV12-4 and TRBJ2-7; D is possibly TRBD2 (5 bases). The germline V and J ends were trimmed by 4 bases and 7 bases, with 11 bases remaining between them. The CDR3 totals 12 residues. CDR3 nucleotides: TGTGCCAGCAGTTCGGGATCGCGGGAGCAGTACTTC. This translates into CASSSGSREQYF.

This clonotype showed up many times. The genes are TRBV7-8 and TRBJ2-6, with 10 nucleotides matching TRBD2. CDR3 size: 18 residues. With 6 bases clipped from V and 2 bases from J, the junction kept 10 bases outside the gene matches. The germline V gene encodes CDR1 SGHVS and CDR2 FQNEAQ. The chain's CDR3 is CASSPNGLAGAGANVLTF. The DNA for the CDR3 is TGTGCCAGCAGTCCCAATGGGCTAGCGGGAGCTGGGGCCAACGTCCTGACTTTC.

The chain employs TRBV19 and TRBJ2-2; D may be TRBD1 (6 bases). Between the trimmed V and J ends, which lost 2 bases and 5 bases, there was a span of 18 bases. The CDR3 is made up of 17 amino acids. Germline V gives CDR1 LNHDA, CDR2 SQIVND (reference sequence). In nucleotides, the CDR3 is TGTGCCAGTAGTATACCCCCCGCACAGGGCTGGACCGGGGAGCTGTTTTTT. Translation: CASSIPPAQGWTGELFF.

This clonotype has ten or more counts. The J gene is TRBJ1-1, the V gene TRBV20-1; 8 nucleotides match TRBD1. The CDR3 consists of 14 residues. V lost 5 bases to trimming and J lost 8 bases; unmatched junction nucleotides: 13. Germline V gene data show CDR1 as DFQATT and CDR2 as SNEGSKA (reference sequence). The CDR3 spells CSAVRRTGKGEAFF. CDR3 in DNA: TGCAGTGCTGTACGTAGGACAGGGAAGGGGGAAGCTTTCTTT.

This clonotype was detected many times. The chain combines TRBV6-5 with TRBJ2-7, with D possibly matching TRBD1 (5 bases). The CDR3 is made up of 15 amino acids. CDR1 is MNHEY, CDR2 SVGAGI, per germline. The V end was cut by 5 bases, the J end by 0 bases, with 14 bases between. The CDR3 spells CASSTPTEVSYEQYF. Here the CDR3 DNA reads TGTGCCAGCAGTACCCCGACAGAAGTCTCCTACGAGCAGTACTTC.

In this sample, this clonotype turned up once. The chain links TRBV6-2 or TRBV6-3 to TRBJ2-5, with 7 bases lining up with TRBD2. V dropped 7 bases and J dropped 7; count of bases not matched to a gene: 6. The germline V gene has CDR1 MNHEY and CDR2 SVGEGT. This CDR3 has 12 residues. CDR3 sequence reads: CASTGSSGTQYF. CDR3 DNA: TGTGCCAGCACCGGGTCTAGCGGGACCCAGTACTTC.

The J gene is TRBJ2-7, the V gene TRBV6-2 or TRBV6-3; 7 positions match TRBD2. Germline trimming cut 0 bases from V and 3 bases from J; bases unmatched to any gene: 5. The CDR3 is made up of 15 amino acids. The germline gives CDR1 MNHEY, CDR2 SVGEGT. The CDR3: CASSYSWDYYYEQYF. DNA of the CDR3: TGTGCCAGCAGTTACTCATGGGACTACTACTACGAGCAGTACTTC.

This clonotype appeared many times. V usage is TRBV19 and J usage is TRBJ1-1; D call uncertain. V was pared by 3 bases and J by 4 bases, with 12 bases between. Germline V gene lookup returns CDR1 LNHDA and CDR2 SQIVND (reference sequence). The CDR3 extends over 14 amino acids. The CDR3 protein is CASSIEEMGTEAFF. As DNA, the CDR3 is TGTGCCAGTAGTATTGAGGAGATGGGCACTGAAGCTTTCTTT.

This clonotype was found many times. The chain links TRBV7-2 to TRBJ2-5, with D possibly matching TRBD2 (6 bases). The germline V gene has CDR1 SGHTA and CDR2 FQGNSA. V was pared by 5 bases and J by 0 bases, with 13 bases between. CDR3 size: 15 residues. This CDR3 is CASSHHGGDQETQYF. CDR3 sequence (DNA): TGTGCCAGCAGCCACCACGGCGGGGACCAAGAGACCCAGTACTTC.

V and J are TRBV6-5 and TRBJ1-3; D possibly corresponds to TRBD1 (6 bases). This CDR3 region has 15 residues. Trimming stripped 2 bases from V and 2 bases from J, with 10 bases between. Looked up from germline, CDR1 is MNHEY and CDR2 is SVGAGI. For the CDR3, the DNA is TGTGCCAGCAGTTACCGGGGGGGCCCTGGAAACACCATATATTTT. Protein: CASSYRGGPGNTIYF.